This T cell receptor (beta chain) derives from a study of shared clonotypes between healthy human individuals. The assay used deep level. Original processing notes: Filtering was not the same, since immunoSEQ gave junction-only sequences without quality scores. Clones were read by immunoSEQ multiplex PCR, and TCRdb kept only the in-frame ones, dropping some. V and J calls and clone size are given by that table; D and trimming were obtained from the DNA. The sample shows around 2,000,000 clones, about 95% of them seen only once. J was trimmed by 2 bases and V by 4 bases; bases with no gene match: 7. CDR1 SGHAT and CDR2 FQNNGV come from the germline V gene. The length of the CDR3 is 16 residues. Only CD45RO-negative cells positively selected for CCR7 counted as naive CD8 cells, so terminally differentiated effector memory CD45RA+ cells were excluded. All donors qualified as healthy HIV-negative adults and had experienced no recent acute infections or vaccinations.

General study findings and limits: Sorted-subset sequencing was shown by rarefaction to be incomplete despite large depth.

To note about this clone: Its antigen is not identified.

The chain carries TRBV11-2 and TRBJ2-1; 8 nucleotides line up with TRBD1. The receptor's source is a man younger than 35 in good health. Input material: naive CD8+ T cells sorted from blood. CDR3 nucleotide sequence: TGTGCCAGCAGCTCGTCCGGACAGGGTACCTACAATGAGCAGTTCTTC. Translating gives CASSSSGQGTYNEQFF.